One sample yielded the 27 T cell receptor beta chains listed below, sequenced in a study of CD8 T cells in ankylosing spondylitis. Study-wide findings and caveats: A motif of 7 to 9 highly homologous TCR beta variants was seen as apparently characteristic of ankylosing spondylitis blood.

TCRdb redid the calling of the 5' RACE reads with MiXCR, one entry per CDR3 protein. The sample holds 450,000 to 550,000 distinct CDR3 sequences; 5.3% are singletons and the top ten take under 4.5%. Their cognate antigens are unknown. The sequenced material came from blood, either unsorted or a sorted T cell fraction (not recorded which). The receptors derive from a male donor with ankylosing spondylitis.

This rearrangement joins TRBV7-9 to TRBJ2-7; D is unresolved. Germline-derived CDR1 and CDR2 are SEHNR and FQNEAQ (reference sequence). The CDR3 length is 14 residues. V was pared by 0 bases and J by 3 bases, with 9 bases between. This chain's CDR3 is CASSLAETFYEQYF. The DNA for the CDR3 is TGTGCCAGCAGCTTAGCGGAAACTTTCTACGAGCAGTACTTC. The full variable domain, rest sourced from reference TRBV7-9 and TRBJ2-7, is DTGVSQNPRHKITKRGQNVTFRCDPISEHNRLYWYRQTLGQGPEFLTYFQNEAQLEKSRLLSDRFSAERPKGSFSTLEIQRTEQGDSAMYLCASSLAETFYEQYFGPGTRLTVT.

This clonotype was seen only a few times. This chain connects TRBV6-2 or TRBV6-3 to TRBJ2-1; 10 bases line up with TRBD2. This CDR3 has 16 amino acids. Trimming removed 6 bases from V and 9 bases from J; junction bases left unmatched: 14. CDR1 MNHEY and CDR2 SVGEGT come from the germline V gene. Here the CDR3 DNA reads TGTGCCAGCAGCCTACCCCTAGCGGGAGAGGAGGGTGAGCAGTTCTTC. Its translation: CASSLPLAGEEGEQFF.

This clonotype was counted at least ten times. This sequence joins TRBV7-9 and TRBJ1-1, with 7 bases fitting TRBD1. Trimming at V came to 2 bases and at J to 4 bases, leaving 7 bases not matched to a gene. This CDR3 has 15 amino acids. Germline values: CDR1 SEHNR, CDR2 FQNEAQ (reference sequence). This CDR3 is CASSLQGGRVTEAFF. Written as DNA, the CDR3 is TGTGCCAGCAGCTTACAAGGGGGCCGCGTCACTGAAGCTTTCTTT.

This clonotype has a count of ten or more. The J gene is TRBJ2-3, the V gene TRBV6-1, with D uncertain. V was trimmed by 6 bases and J by 2 bases, leaving 9 bases between them. The germline CDR1 and CDR2 sequences are MNHNS and SASEGT. The CDR3 spans 13 residues. The CDR3 protein is CASRPEFTDTQYF. The CDR3 DNA follows: TGTGCCAGCAGGCCCGAGTTCACAGATACGCAGTATTTT.

The sample holds many counts of this clonotype. The chain has TRBV20-1 and TRBJ2-1, with 9 bases identical to TRBD2. The CDR3 is made up of 14 amino acids. The germline V gene encodes CDR1 DFQATT and CDR2 SNEGSKA (reference sequence). Trimming took 3 bases from V and 7 from J; bases not matched to a gene: 7. CDR3 amino acids: CSASRLAGANEQFF. The CDR3, as DNA: TGCAGTGCTAGTAGGTTAGCGGGAGCAAATGAGCAGTTCTTC.

The rearrangement joins TRBV12-3 or TRBV12-4 to TRBJ2-2; 13 bases map to TRBD2. This CDR3 spans 16 amino acids. With V trimmed by 7 bases and J by 1 base, 3 bases remained unmatched. DNA of the CDR3: TGTGCCAGCAAGGGGACTAGCGGGAAGAACACCGGGGAGCTGTTTTTT. Its protein product is CASKGTSGKNTGELFF.

This clonotype was observed many times. This rearrangement joins TRBV5-5 to TRBJ1-6; D remains ambiguous. The ends were cut back, 0 bases at V and 7 bases at J, with 8 bases in the middle. The V gene's germline CDR1 is SGHKS and CDR2 YYEKEE (reference sequence). The length of the CDR3 is 14 residues. As DNA, the CDR3 is TGTGCCAGCAGCTTGGATATTGTGAATTCACCCCTCCACTTT. This gives the protein CASSLDIVNSPLHF.

The sample holds a few counts of this clonotype. V gene TRBV7-8 combines with J gene TRBJ2-5; 9 nucleotides align to TRBD1. The germline V gene has CDR1 SGHVS and CDR2 FQNEAQ. Trimming took 4 bases from V and 8 from J; bases not matched to a gene: 17. CDR3 length: 17 residues. The CDR3 bases are TGTGCCAGCAGCTCTAACTACTTCCGGGACAGGGAAAGTACCCAGTACTTC. It specifies CASSSNYFRDRESTQYF.

There are many counts of this clonotype. This sequence joins TRBV7-9 and TRBJ2-7; no definite D call. Trimming took off 3 bases at V and 2 bases at J, with 5 bases between the two ends. Looked up from germline, CDR1 is SEHNR and CDR2 is FQNEAQ (reference sequence). This CDR3 is 12 amino acids long. The CDR3 sequence is CASSFAPYEQYF. The DNA for the CDR3 is TGTGCCAGCAGCTTTGCACCCTACGAGCAGTACTTC.

The rearrangement uses TRBV6-1 and TRBJ2-1; maybe TRBD2 (7 bases). Germline V gives CDR1 MNHNS, CDR2 SASEGT. Trimming shortened V by 6 bases and J by 4 bases, and 22 bases separated the two germline ends. The CDR3 length is 17 residues. This CDR3 reads CASRPNPRGGKYNEQFF. CDR3 bases: TGTGCCAGCAGACCTAACCCCCGCGGGGGCAAATACAATGAGCAGTTCTTC.

This clonotype was counted ten times or more. The rearrangement joins TRBV11-2 to TRBJ2-7, with a weak D call TRBD2 (5 bases). CDR1 is SGHAT, CDR2 FQNNGV, per germline. CDR3 length: 16 amino acids. V lost 1 base, J lost 1 base, and 14 bases lay in between. CDR3 DNA sequence: TGTGCCAGCAGCTTAGGGGCCCGGTGGAGGTCCTACGAGCAGTACTTC. It codes for CASSLGARWRSYEQYF.

At least ten counts were recorded for this clonotype. This chain joins TRBV4-3 and TRBJ2-4; 9 positions match TRBD2. V lost 3 bases, J lost 5 bases, and 8 bases stayed unmatched. Germline-derived CDR1 and CDR2 are LGHNA and YSLEER. This CDR3 comprises 16 residues. In DNA, the CDR3 is TGCGCCAGCAGCCAGGGTGGTAGCGGGAGCCAAAACATTCAGTACTTC. Amino acid sequence: CASSQGGSGSQNIQYF.

This clonotype was picked up many times. This chain links TRBV5-1 with TRBJ2-3, with 9 bases lining up with TRBD1. The CDR3 extends over 15 amino acids. The J segment lost 5 bases and the V segment lost 4 bases, leaving 8 bases of the junction unmatched. Germline CDR1 reads SGHRS; CDR2 reads YFSETQ. Here the CDR3 DNA reads TGCGCCAGCAGCCTGACAGGGGGTCAAGGAGATACGCAGTATTTT. Its protein product is CASSLTGGQGDTQYF.

In this sample, this clonotype turned up a few times. The J gene is TRBJ1-4, the V gene TRBV7-9, with D maybe TRBD1 (5 bases). The germline CDR1 and CDR2 sequences are SEHNR and FQNEAQ (reference sequence). V lost 1 base and J 3 bases, leaving 12 bases between the germline ends. This CDR3 spans 16 amino acids. The CDR3 coding sequence is TGTGCCAGCAGCTTAGTATCAGGGTCTTCTAATGAAAAACTGTTTTTT. Translated, it gives CASSLVSGSSNEKLFF. The variable domain in full, with the rest retrieved from reference TRBV7-9 and TRBJ1-4, is DTGVSQNPRHKITKRGQNVTFRCDPISEHNRLYWYRQTLGQGPEFLTYFQNEAQLEKSRLLSDRFSAERPKGSFSTLEIQRTEQGDSAMYLCASSLVSGSSNEKLFFGSGTQLSVL.

This clonotype was counted many times. The chain couples TRBV12-3 or TRBV12-4 to TRBJ2-5; D possibly corresponds to TRBD2 (6 bases). This CDR3 contains 14 residues. V dropped 0 bases and J dropped 4 bases, with 9 bases sitting between them. The CDR3 reads CASSLAGGGETQYF. The CDR3 nucleotides are TGTGCCAGCAGTTTAGCGGGAGGCGGAGAGACCCAGTACTTC.

This clonotype was observed many times. The chain is built from TRBV27 and TRBJ1-5; weak D call: TRBD1 (5 bases). Germline assignment: CDR1 MNHEY and CDR2 SMNVEV (reference sequence). This CDR3 contains 14 residues. V lost 4 bases, J lost 6 bases, and 13 bases lay in between. The CDR3 DNA sequence: TGTGCCAGCAGTTCGCGGACGAGGGGTCAGCCCCAGCATTTT. Its protein product is CASSSRTRGQPQHF.

This clonotype was seen a handful of times. The V gene is TRBV7-2, the J gene TRBJ2-3, with 8 nucleotides matching TRBD2. V trimming: 3 bases; J trimming: 2 bases; junction bases outside the gene matches: 7. This CDR3 is built from 16 residues. The germline gives CDR1 SGHTA, CDR2 FQGNSA. The CDR3 region has the DNA TGTGCCAGCAGCTTTATAGGCGGGGGGCCCACAGATACGCAGTATTTT. This sequence encodes CASSFIGGGPTDTQYF.

Ten or more counts support this clonotype. V and J are TRBV6-1 and TRBJ2-1; D is unclear. This CDR3 has 15 residues. Trimming stripped 5 bases from V and 4 bases from J, with 15 bases between. Looked up from germline, CDR1 is MNHNS and CDR2 is SASEGT. CDR3 in DNA: TGTGCCAGCAGTCCCCAGCTGGGTCCTTACAATGAGCAGTTCTTC. Protein: CASSPQLGPYNEQFF.

This clonotype has just a few counts. The genes are TRBV12-5 and TRBJ2-5; D gene unclear. CDR1 is LGHNT and CDR2 is FRNRAP in the germline V gene. The CDR3 runs 12 residues. V shed 2 bases and J shed 5 bases, with 6 bases lying between them. CDR3 sequence (DNA): TGTGCTAGTGGTTTGAACTTCGAGACCCAGTACTTC. Its protein product is CASGLNFETQYF.

CDR3 coding DNA: TGCGCCAGCAGCCACCGGGACGGAGCAGATACGCAGTATTTT. This encodes CASSHRDGADTQYF. The V and J genes are TRBV5-1 and TRBJ2-3; either TRBD1 or TRBD2 may fit D (5 bases each). The germline gives CDR1 SGHRS, CDR2 YFSETQ. The CDR3 runs 14 residues. V was clipped by 4 bases and J by 4 bases, with 13 bases between them.

This clonotype was counted many times. The rearrangement joins TRBV9 to TRBJ2-3; the D is unclear. V was trimmed by 4 bases and J by 2 bases, leaving 8 bases between them. Germline V gene data show CDR1 as SGDLS and CDR2 as YYNGEE. CDR3 length: 13 residues. The CDR3 here is CASSTHNTDTQYF. The CDR3 DNA reads as TGTGCCAGCAGCACCCACAACACAGATACGCAGTATTTT.

The sample holds many counts of this clonotype. The chain uses TRBV5-6 and TRBJ2-5; D may be TRBD2 (6 bases). Trimming removed 2 bases from V and 5 bases from J, with 10 bases in between. This CDR3 spans 13 amino acids. CDR1 and CDR2 from the germline V gene are SGHDT and YYEEEE. CDR3 DNA sequence: TGTGCCAGCAGCTTTGGACTACGCGAGACCCAGTACTTC. Translation gives CASSFGLRETQYF.

This clonotype was found many times. The rearrangement joins TRBV5-1 to TRBJ2-1; D is undetermined. V was clipped by 2 bases and J by 7 bases, with 13 bases between them. Germline assignment: CDR1 SGHRS and CDR2 YFSETQ. CDR3 length: 14 amino acids. CDR3 sequence (DNA): TGCGCCAGCAGCTTTAGGGTGGCTGAAAATGAGCAGTTCTTC. It specifies CASSFRVAENEQFF.

The chain combines TRBV3-1 with TRBJ1-5, with unresolved D. This CDR3 is 14 amino acids long. V gave up 1 base and J gave up 3 bases, with 7 bases separating them. In germline, CDR1 is LGHDT, CDR2 YNNKEL (reference sequence). In DNA, the CDR3 is TGTGCCAGCAGCCAAGGGGTCGCCAATCAGCCCCAGCATTTT. Protein sequence: CASSQGVANQPQHF.

This clonotype was counted between two and nine times. This chain links TRBV10-3 with TRBJ2-7, with TRBD1 as a possible D gene (5 bases). Germline V lookup: CDR1 ENHRY, CDR2 SYGVKD. V lost 6 bases and J 0 bases, leaving 15 bases between the germline ends. This CDR3 region has 15 residues. CDR3 DNA sequence: TGTGCCATCAGGTCCCAAGGGGCTAGCTCCTACGAGCAGTACTTC. As protein: CAIRSQGASSYEQYF.

The chain recombines TRBV7-9 with TRBJ2-3; 8 bases are shared with TRBD2. The CDR3 is 16 residues long. The J segment lost 1 base and the V segment lost 5 bases, leaving 8 bases of the junction unmatched. Germline V gene data show CDR1 as SEHNR and CDR2 as FQNEAQ (reference sequence). The CDR3 sequence: CASSPAGGRGTDTQYF. CDR3 nucleotide sequence: TGTGCCAGCAGCCCCGCGGGGGGTCGTGGCACAGATACGCAGTATTTT. Based on the CDR3 plus reference TRBV7-9 and TRBJ2-3, the full variable domain is DTGVSQNPRHKITKRGQNVTFRCDPISEHNRLYWYRQTLGQGPEFLTYFQNEAQLEKSRLLSDRFSAERPKGSFSTLEIQRTEQGDSAMYLCASSPAGGRGTDTQYFGPGTRLTVL.

This clonotype showed up many times. This sequence joins TRBV5-1 and TRBJ2-7; TRBD2 is a possible D gene (6 bases). V lost 5 bases and J 5 bases, leaving 17 bases between the germline ends. Looked up from germline, CDR1 is SGHRS and CDR2 is YFSETQ. There are 14 residues in the CDR3. CDR3 DNA sequence: TGCGCCAGCAGATCCCTGGGGGGAGGCGACGAGCAGTACTTC. Amino acids: CASRSLGGGDEQYF.